Each of the 27 T cell receptor beta chains below was sequenced from the same sample in a study of regulatory T cells in long-lasting Graves disease. CDR3 regions were amplified by Arm-PCR using iRepertoire HTBI primers to build TCR beta libraries. TCRdb re-called the multiplex PCR reads with MiXCR, one entry per CDR3 protein. The table has 200,000 to 250,000 distinct CDR3 sequences, 15% to 20% seen once. Time point defined: newly diagnosed GD, antithyroid drugs for less than 3 months. From PBMCs, RNA was extracted and then used to make the TCR library. The sequenced sample was peripheral blood mononuclear cells (PBMCs), obtained at new diagnosis, from a patient treated with antithyroid drugs. Source of these receptors: a female donor with Graves disease.

This clonotype has ten or more counts. The chain has TRBV11-2 and TRBJ1-6; TRBD1 might be the D (6 bases). From germline, CDR1 is SGHAT and CDR2 FQNNGV. With 1 base removed from V and 5 bases from J, the gap between germline ends came to 9 bases. This CDR3 has 15 residues. The CDR3 loop is CASSLVNRDNSPLHF. The CDR3 region has the DNA TGTGCCAGCAGCTTAGTGAACAGGGATAATTCACCCCTCCACTTT. Combining the CDR3 with reference TRBV11-2 and TRBJ1-6 gives the whole variable domain EAGVAQSPRYKIIEKRQSVAFWCNPISGHATLYWYQQILGQGPKLLIQFQNNGVVDDSQLPKDRFSAERLKGVDSTLKIQPAKLEDSAVYLCASSLVNRDNSPLHFGNGTRLTVT.

This clonotype was seen repeatedly, ten times or more. The chain is built from TRBV10-3 and TRBJ2-7; a weak D match, TRBD2 (6 bases). CDR3 length: 13 amino acids. CDR1 is ENHRY and CDR2 is SYGVKD in the germline V gene. The ends were cut back, 8 bases at V and 0 bases at J, with 11 bases in the middle. The CDR3 protein is CAIEGRDSYEQYF. The CDR3 nucleotides are TGTGCCATCGAGGGGCGGGACTCCTACGAGCAGTACTTC.

This clonotype was recorded once. The rearrangement joins TRBV11-2 to TRBJ2-5; 9 bases agree with TRBD2. This CDR3 has 16 residues. V shed 5 bases and J 5 bases; nucleotides not matched to a gene: 12. Looked up from germline, CDR1 is SGHAT and CDR2 is FQNNGV. The CDR3 nucleotides read TGTGCCAGCAGCACTTTAGCGGGAGTGAGGGGTGAGACCCAGTACTTC. It yields the protein CASSTLAGVRGETQYF.

In this sample, this clonotype turned up many times. This chain connects TRBV6-5 to TRBJ2-7; the D gene is possibly TRBD2 (5 bases). Germline values: CDR1 MNHEY, CDR2 SVGAGI. V lost 0 bases and J lost 9, with 12 bases in between. The CDR3 totals 13 residues. The CDR3 coding sequence is TGTGCCAGCAGTTACTCGTCCGGGGTTGCGCAGTACTTC. Translation gives CASSYSSGVAQYF.

About this clonotype: A junction boundary mismatches the germline segment, possibly from a read error. The V and J genes are TRBV7-3 and TRBJ2-1, with D perhaps matching TRBD1 or TRBD2 (6 bases each). Germline V lookup: CDR1 SGHTA, CDR2 FQGTGA. CDR3 length: 16 amino acids. The CDR3 sequence: CASSLSGGGIYSEQFF. The CDR3 DNA sequence: TGTGCCAGCAGCTTAAGTGGAGGGGGTATATACAGTGAGCAGTTCTTC.

At least ten counts were recorded for this clonotype. This sequence joins TRBV12-5 and TRBJ2-2, with D unresolved. The CDR3 runs to 12 residues. CDR1 is LGHNT and CDR2 is FRNRAP in the germline V gene. The V end was cut by 6 bases, the J end by 5 bases, with 7 bases between. As DNA, the CDR3 is TGTGCTAGTGGCAGTGGGACCGGGGAGCTGTTTTTT. It is translated as CASGSGTGELFF.

The sample holds many counts of this clonotype. This rearrangement joins TRBV6-1 to TRBJ2-7; 9 bases fit TRBD1. Germline CDR1 is MNHNS and CDR2 is SASEGT. CDR3 length: 14 residues. V was clipped by 6 bases and J by 1 base; unmatched bases: 4. CDR3 protein: CASRLTGGSYEQYF. In nucleotides, the CDR3 is TGTGCCAGCAGATTGACAGGGGGGTCCTACGAGCAGTACTTC.

This clonotype was counted a few times. The genes are TRBV30 and TRBJ2-3; weak D call: TRBD2 (5 bases). Trimming cost V 6 bases and J 6 bases, with 19 bases left between them. There are 14 residues in the CDR3. Germline CDR1 and CDR2: GTSNPN and SVGIG (reference sequence). The CDR3 loop is CACLHRGSLDTQYF. The CDR3 nucleotides are TGTGCCTGCCTCCATCGGGGTAGCTTGGATACGCAGTATTTT.

This clonotype was observed many times. This chain connects TRBV5-1 to TRBJ1-1; D remains ambiguous. CDR1 is SGHRS and CDR2 is YFSETQ in the germline V gene. Trimming cost V 2 bases and J 7 bases, with 15 bases left between them. CDR3 size: 14 residues. CDR3 in amino acids: CASSFRAGIGEAFF. The CDR3, as DNA: TGCGCCAGCAGCTTTCGGGCGGGTATTGGTGAAGCTTTCTTT.

This clonotype showed up many times. The J gene is TRBJ2-7, the V gene TRBV27; 10 bases are shared with TRBD1. From germline, CDR1 is MNHEY and CDR2 SMNVEV (reference sequence). This CDR3 spans 18 amino acids. Losses at the gene ends were 1 base for V and 3 bases for J; bases not matched to a gene: 12. As DNA, the CDR3 is TGTGCCAGCAGTTTATATGCTCCGGGACAGGGGAGAGACTACGAGCAGTACTTC. This translates into CASSLYAPGQGRDYEQYF.

This clonotype came up many times. The chain combines TRBV28 with TRBJ1-4; D possibly corresponds to TRBD1 (5 bases). The CDR3 has 14 residues. The V gene lost 3 bases and the J gene lost 4 bases, with 9 bases spanning the gap. Per the germline V gene, CDR1 is MDHEN and CDR2 is SYDVKM. The CDR3 is CASSLGRHNEKLFF. CDR3 in DNA: TGTGCCAGCAGTTTGGGGCGGCATAATGAAAAACTGTTTTTT.

At least ten counts were recorded for this clonotype. The rearrangement links TRBV2 to TRBJ2-1, with 8 bases matching TRBD1. The CDR3 covers 14 residues. The ends lost 2 bases at V and 8 bases at J; junction bases unmatched: 5. CDR1 is SNHLY and CDR2 is FYNNEI in the germline V gene. This chain's CDR3 is CASSEMDRAHEQFF. CDR3 bases: TGTGCCAGCAGTGAAATGGACAGGGCCCATGAGCAGTTCTTC.

This clonotype was seen repeatedly, ten times or more. The CDR3 coding sequence is TGTGCCAGCAGTTCCCTGGGCGGGTGGAGGCGGGAGGCATACAATGAGCAGTTCTTC. Encoded protein: CASSSLGGWRREAYNEQFF. The chain recombines TRBV6-2 or TRBV6-3 with TRBJ2-1; 8 bases map to TRBD2. Germline CDR1 and CDR2: MNHEY and SVGEGT. V lost 4 bases to trimming and J lost 4 bases; unmatched junction nucleotides: 18. CDR3 length equals 19 residues.

This clonotype was seen ten or more times. This chain uses TRBV28 with TRBJ2-6; D perhaps matches TRBD1 (5 bases). The CDR3 length is 15 residues. The V and J ends lost 5 bases and 0 bases respectively, with 8 bases between them. Germline CDR1 reads MDHEN; CDR2 reads SYDVKM. CDR3 residues: CASSHQGSGANVLTF. CDR3 coding DNA: TGTGCCAGCAGTCATCAGGGCTCTGGGGCCAACGTCCTGACTTTC.

The rearrangement joins TRBV13 to TRBJ1-4; 8 bases line up with TRBD1. The V and J ends lost 3 bases and 6 bases, in that order; junction bases with no gene match: 24. CDR3 length: 21 residues. Germline lookup yields CDR1 PRHDT and CDR2 FYEKMQ (reference sequence). The CDR3 here is CASSFRGFPRLRTGRDEKLFF. CDR3 nucleotide sequence: TGTGCCAGCAGCTTTAGGGGCTTCCCACGTCTACGGACAGGGCGTGATGAAAAACTGTTTTTT.

In regard to this clonotype: Being one base from a much bigger clone, this may be a read error. The chain has TRBV7-8 and TRBJ2-5; 10 nucleotides agree with TRBD2. The DNA end is a closer match to TRBJ2-1, so the J assignment may be wrong. Germline CDR1 SGHVS, CDR2 FQNEAQ. The CDR3 spans 14 residues. The CDR3 is CASSFGTSDNEQFF. CDR3 DNA sequence: TGTGCCAGCAGCTTCGGGACTAGCGACAATGAGCAGTTCTTC.

This clonotype was detected many times. The chain carries TRBV27 and TRBJ1-6; D is ambiguous. V lost 2 bases to trimming and J lost 6 bases, with 5 bases between them. CDR3 length: 13 residues. Germline V gene lookup returns CDR1 MNHEY and CDR2 SMNVEV (reference sequence). DNA for the CDR3: TGTGCCAGCAGTTTAGTCGTTAATTCACCCCTCCACTTT. It yields the protein CASSLVVNSPLHF.

This clonotype came up a few times. This CDR3 reads CASSSRQGWTEAFF. CDR3 sequence (DNA): TGTGCCAGCAGCTCCCGACAGGGATGGACTGAAGCTTTCTTT. This sequence joins TRBV7-2 and TRBJ1-1; 7 nucleotides agree with TRBD1. The junction had 7 bases not matched to a gene; V was cut back by 4 bases and J by 5 bases. Germline CDR1 reads SGHTA; CDR2 reads FQGNSA. This CDR3 is built from 14 residues.

This clonotype was found many times. The chain employs TRBV20-1 and TRBJ2-3, with 8 bases that match TRBD2. Trimming cost V 7 bases and J 2 bases; bases outside gene matches: 8. This CDR3 region has 14 residues. Looked up from germline, CDR1 is DFQATT and CDR2 is SNEGSKA (reference sequence). This CDR3 reads CSVLGTRDTDTQYF. DNA for the CDR3: TGCAGTGTTCTGGGGACTAGGGACACAGATACGCAGTATTTT.

This clonotype was observed at least ten times. The rearrangement links TRBV24-1 to TRBJ2-1; 16 bases align to TRBD2. Trimming cost V 3 bases and J 7 bases; bases outside gene matches: 8. Germline CDR1 and CDR2: KGHDR and SFDVKD. The CDR3 has 18 amino acids. CDR3 in DNA: TGTGCCACCAGTGATACCGGGACTAGCGGGAGGGCCGTGAATGAGCAGTTCTTC. As protein: CATSDTGTSGRAVNEQFF.

This clonotype showed up just once. The chain joins TRBV27 to TRBJ2-7; D remains unclear. The CDR3 covers 14 residues. Germline-derived CDR1 and CDR2 are MNHEY and SMNVEV (reference sequence). V lost 1 base and J 4 bases, leaving 11 bases between the germline ends. This CDR3 is CASSLLGPGYEQYF. Here the CDR3 DNA reads TGTGCCAGCAGTTTATTAGGACCCGGGTACGAGCAGTACTTC.

At least ten counts were recorded for this clonotype. The rearrangement joins TRBV19 to TRBJ2-7; 7 nucleotides align to TRBD1. Germline trimming cut 5 bases from V and 5 bases from J; bases unmatched to any gene: 12. In germline, CDR1 is LNHDA, CDR2 SQIVND (reference sequence). The CDR3 is 15 amino acids. CDR3 sequence reads: CASSPRQGASDEQYF. The CDR3 DNA is TGTGCCAGTAGTCCGCGACAGGGCGCATCAGACGAGCAGTACTTC.

This chain connects TRBV6-2 or TRBV6-3 to TRBJ2-1; TRBD2 aligns across 10 bases. This CDR3 contains 16 residues. Germline lookup yields CDR1 MNHEY and CDR2 SVGEGT. V was pared by 4 bases and J by 7 bases, with 10 bases of the junction left unmatched. The CDR3 DNA reads as TGTGCCAGCAGTTCCCCCGCTAGCGGGAGAAGGAATGAGCAGTTCTTC. Its translation: CASSSPASGRRNEQFF.

In its sample, this clonotype was seen many times. This rearrangement joins TRBV20-1 to TRBJ2-7; D is undetermined. V shed 4 bases and J shed 1 base, with 8 bases lying between them. This CDR3 comprises 12 residues. CDR1 is DFQATT, CDR2 SNEGSKA, per germline (reference sequence). CDR3 loop: CSAIVESYEQYF. CDR3 nucleotides: TGCAGTGCTATTGTGGAATCCTACGAGCAGTACTTC.

Here the CDR3 reads CASSKTSGSLRDTQYF. The CDR3 DNA reads TGTGCCAGCAGCAAGACTAGCGGGAGCCTGAGGGATACGCAGTATTTT. The genes are TRBV13 and TRBJ2-3, with 12 bases lining up with TRBD2. This CDR3 is built from 16 residues. Trimming removed 5 bases from V and 6 bases from J; junction bases left unmatched: 9. CDR1 is PRHDT and CDR2 is FYEKMQ in the germline V gene (reference sequence).

To note about this clonotype: No conserved phenylalanine or tryptophan is present at the end of the CDR3, so a read error is the likely explanation. The genes are TRBV6-1 and TRBJ2-1; D not resolved. The V and J ends lost 1 base and 0 bases respectively, with 7 bases between them. Germline CDR1 and CDR2: MNHNS and SASEGT. The CDR3 spans 15 residues. CDR3 sequence (DNA): TGTGCCAGCAGTGAAGGGACCTCCTCCTACAATGAGCAGTTCTCC. Translation: CASSEGTSSYNEQFS.

Many counts were recorded for this clonotype. The chain combines TRBV18 with TRBJ2-7; weak D call: TRBD2 (5 bases). The V gene's germline CDR1 is KGHSH and CDR2 LQKENI. The V and J ends lost 2 bases and 7 bases respectively, with 12 bases between them. CDR3 size: 13 residues. The CDR3 coding sequence is TGTGCCAGCTCACCAAAACGAACGGGGGAGCAGTACTTC. Translation: CASSPKRTGEQYF.